These 5 T cell receptor beta chains came from one sample sequenced in a study of cytomegalovirus exposure and HLA in healthy donors. PCR used 60 Vbeta primers and 13 Jbeta primers. Profiled with immunoSEQ multiplex PCR; TCRdb holds only in-frame clones, not every one. The repertoire holds about 150,000 clones, with roughly 80% as singletons. The sequenced sample was PBMCs. The receptors originated from a woman in her thirties or forties in good health and CMV-seronegative.

V usage is TRBV11-3 and J usage is TRBJ2-3; 10 bases are a match to TRBD2. Trimming cost V 3 bases and J 2 bases; bases outside gene matches: 11. The CDR3 is made up of 18 amino acids. Germline CDR1 reads SGHNT; CDR2 reads YENEEA. DNA for the CDR3: TGTGCCAGCAGCTTGGCCAGTCAGCTAGCGGGGGACACAGATACGCAGTATTTT. Encoded protein: CASSLASQLAGDTDTQYF.

V usage is TRBV5-1 and J usage is TRBJ2-1; TRBD2 might be the D (6 bases). Trimming pared 0 bases from V and 6 bases from J, leaving 19 bases between. The CDR3 contains 17 residues. Germline V CDR1 and CDR2: SGHRS, YFSETQ. CDR3 residues: CASSLVAGPPQTNEQFF. CDR3 sequence (DNA): TGCGCCAGCAGCTTGGTTGCGGGACCTCCTCAGACCAATGAGCAGTTCTTC.

The genes are TRBV6-1 and TRBJ2-7, with 7 nucleotides matching TRBD1. V was clipped by 10 bases and J by 2 bases; unmatched bases: 5. Germline V gives CDR1 MNHNS, CDR2 SASEGT. The CDR3 has 12 amino acids. The CDR3 sequence: CATGQAPYEQYF. The CDR3 region has the DNA TGTGCCACCGGACAGGCCCCCTACGAGCAGTACTTC.

V is TRBV11-3 and J is TRBJ2-3; no firm D call. CDR1 SGHNT and CDR2 YENEEA come from the germline V gene. The CDR3 extends over 13 amino acids. The V end was cut by 1 base, the J end by 4 bases, with 6 bases between. This chain's CDR3 is CASSLGEADTQYF. In DNA form, the CDR3 reads TGTGCCAGCAGCTTAGGAGAGGCAGATACGCAGTATTTT.

This sequence joins TRBV6-5 and TRBJ2-7, with 7 bases that match TRBD2. CDR1 is MNHEY and CDR2 is SVGAGI in the germline V gene. This CDR3 contains 15 residues. V was pared by 0 bases and J by 2 bases, with 4 bases of the junction left unmatched. The CDR3 sequence: CASSYSELATYEQYF. The CDR3 DNA reads TGTGCCAGCAGTTACTCGGAACTAGCGACCTACGAGCAGTACTTC.